Included here is one T cell receptor (beta chain) sequence, with context. This sample was taken from a study of T cell repertoires in cytomegalovirus infection. TCRdb ran MiXCR on the reads and lists one entry per CDR3 protein. The table lists 250,000 or so distinct CDR3 sequences, 15% to 20% of them singletons. CDR3 size: 12 residues. The germline V gene encodes CDR1 LNHNV and CDR2 YYDKDF (reference sequence). Trimming stripped 3 bases from V and 6 bases from J, with 7 bases between. This chain uses TRBV15 with TRBJ2-3; D call uncertain. What was sequenced was CD8+ T cells from PBMCs. This TCR was recovered from a human donor in good health (CMV status not recorded). Some clones in this sample may be carry-over from other donors' samples. Written as DNA, the CDR3 is TGTGCCACCAGCAGGGCTCTGGATACGCAGTATTTT. This gives the protein CATSRALDTQYF.